Shown below are 8 T cell receptor beta chains from a single sample sequenced in a study of control samples from healthy donors and cancer patients. Using immunoSEQ multiplex PCR, the repertoire was profiled, and TCRdb retains in-frame clones only, with some absent. This table holds more than 95,000 clones, 85% to 90% found once. What was sequenced was PBMCs. These receptors originate from a woman aged 45-59 years with colorectal cancer.

The chain links TRBV7-9 to TRBJ1-6, with 7 bases aligning to TRBD1. Trimming removed 3 bases from V and 12 bases from J; junction bases left unmatched: 8. Germline-derived CDR1 and CDR2 are SEHNR and FQNEAQ (reference sequence). This CDR3 spans 14 amino acids. The CDR3: CASSFGDSVEPLHF. Written as DNA, the CDR3 is TGTGCCAGCAGCTTCGGGGACAGTGTAGAACCCCTCCACTTT.

On this clone: The junction differs from germline at one of its ends, possibly a read error. The V call is TRBV7-7, the J call TRBJ2-2; D gene unclear. Germline CDR1 SSHAT, CDR2 FNYEAQ (reference sequence). This CDR3 region has 14 residues. CDR3 sequence (DNA): TGTGCTAGCAGCTTGGATCCGAACACCGGGGAGCTGTTTTTT. Translating it yields CASSLDPNTGELFF.

The chain uses TRBV30 and TRBJ1-1; D gene uncertain. Germline V gene lookup returns CDR1 GTSNPN and CDR2 SVGIG (reference sequence). V was pared by 2 bases and J by 0 bases, with 4 bases between. This CDR3 spans 12 amino acids. The CDR3 here is CAWSRMNTEAFF. The DNA of the CDR3 is TGTGCCTGGAGTCGAATGAACACTGAAGCTTTCTTT.

This clone was recorded once. V usage is TRBV19 and J usage is TRBJ2-5, with 8 bases aligning to TRBD2. J was trimmed by 10 bases and V by 5 bases; bases with no gene match: 15. Germline V gene data show CDR1 as LNHDA and CDR2 as SQIVND (reference sequence). The CDR3 is 15 amino acids. CDR3 loop: CASSLSMGPGGVQYF. The CDR3 DNA reads as TGTGCCAGTAGTCTATCTATGGGGCCCGGGGGGGTCCAGTACTTC.

The chain links TRBV19 to TRBJ1-1; D is unclear. Trimming took off 3 bases at V and 1 base at J, with 12 bases between the two ends. The length of the CDR3 is 15 residues. CDR1 is LNHDA and CDR2 is SQIVND in the germline V gene (reference sequence). CDR3 in DNA: TGTGCCAGTAGTATCGATGAGGACGCGAACACTGAAGCTTTCTTT. It specifies CASSIDEDANTEAFF.

V and J are TRBV3-1 (or the pseudogene TRBV3-2) and TRBJ2-3; a weak D match, TRBD2 (5 bases). Per the germline V gene, CDR1 is LGHDT and CDR2 is YNNKEL (reference sequence). This CDR3 has 16 residues. The V end was cut by 4 bases, the J end by 1 base, with 15 bases between. The CDR3 protein is CASSPLVGVGTDTQYF. CDR3 nucleotides: TGTGCCAGCAGCCCTTTGGTCGGGGTCGGCACAGATACGCAGTATTTT.

The rearrangement uses TRBV27 and TRBJ1-2, with 10 bases fitting TRBD1. Trimming at V came to 6 bases and at J to 4 bases, leaving 5 bases not matched to a gene. The CDR3 covers 14 residues. Germline CDR1 is MNHEY and CDR2 is SMNVEV (reference sequence). The CDR3 DNA reads as TGTGCCAGCAGCACCAGGACAGGGGGCTATGGCTACACCTTC. Its protein product is CASSTRTGGYGYTF.

The V call is TRBV15, the J call TRBJ1-5, with D possibly TRBD1 on 6 matching bases. V gave up 0 bases and J gave up 7 bases, with 13 bases separating them. The CDR3 is 15 amino acids. The germline CDR1 and CDR2 sequences are LNHNV and YYDKDF (reference sequence). The CDR3, as DNA: TGTGCCACCAGCAGAGATTGGGGGCCCGGCCAGCCCCAGCATTTT. Translated, it gives CATSRDWGPGQPQHF.